The sequence of this T cell receptor (beta chain) was determined in a study of graft-versus-host responses after intestinal transplantation. As for the study in general: Among the recipients, all got anti-thymocyte globulin induction and then tacrolimus and steroids for 3 to 4 years.

The data were produced by immunoSEQ multiplex PCR, yet TCRdb's version contains in-frame clones alone and is incomplete. Among roughly 110,000 clones listed, 85% to 95% were seen once. Overall study results and limits: Researchers found peak circulating GvH clone levels linked to early post-transplant HvG declines. When patients had graft-donor T cell macrochimerism, their allografts held high graft-versus-host to host-versus-graft clonal ratios.

This CDR3 is 12 amino acids long. Germline V gives CDR1 SNHLY, CDR2 FYNNEI. Trimming stripped 8 bases from V and 1 base from J, with 9 bases between. Details on this clone: Its antigen is still unknown.

The sample consisted of unstimulated CD8+ T cells sorted from spleen or lymph node cells, taken before transplant. The chain carries TRBV2 and TRBJ2-7, with D perhaps TRBD2 (6 bases). The TCR originated in a human donor who was the organ donor for an intestinal transplant. The CDR3 DNA reads TGTGCCAGCCTTCGGGAGTCCTACGAGCAGTACTTC. Translated, it gives CASLRESYEQYF.